The 31 T cell receptor beta chains listed next were all sequenced from one sample in a study of T cells in Graves' hyperthyroidism and ophthalmopathy. Amplified TCR beta CDR3 regions derived from RNA transcripts. TCR CDR3 regions were first amplified by RT-PCR with HTBI primers. TCRdb passed the multiplex PCR reads through MiXCR, listing each CDR3 protein once. This table holds fewer than 200,000 distinct CDR3 sequences, 9.4% found once. The sample was blood. These receptors were obtained from a woman younger than 30 with Graves' hyperthyroidism that later progressed to Graves' ophthalmopathy.

This clonotype has a handful of counts. One junction end does not reproduce the germline sequence, and a read error may be involved. The gene calls are TRBV27 and TRBJ1-5, with D tentatively TRBD1 (5 bases). The CDR3 has 14 residues. Germline V lookup: CDR1 MNHEY, CDR2 SMNVEV (reference sequence). CDR3 amino acids: CASSLLGTNQPQHF. CDR3 sequence (DNA): TGTGCCAGCAGTTTATTGGGGACCAATCAACCCCAGCATTTT.

This clonotype showed up many times. The chain recombines TRBV2 with TRBJ2-1, with 8 positions matching TRBD1. J gave up 6 bases and V 6 bases, and 4 bases lay outside the gene matches. The CDR3 covers 13 residues. Germline CDR1 is SNHLY and CDR2 is FYNNEI. The CDR3 protein is CASSQGAFNEQFF. The CDR3 DNA reads TGTGCCAGCAGCCAGGGGGCTTTCAATGAGCAGTTCTTC.

In this sample, this clonotype turned up a few times. This chain connects TRBV3-1 to TRBJ2-3; 9 bases are shared with TRBD2. The V gene's germline CDR1 is LGHDT and CDR2 YNNKEL (reference sequence). The CDR3 runs to 17 residues. The V gene end was trimmed by 0 bases and the J gene end by 3 bases; junction bases not matched to a gene: 7. CDR3 nucleotide sequence: TGTGCCAGCAGCCAAGATCACGGCGGGAGGGTAACAGATACGCAGTATTTT. As protein: CASSQDHGGRVTDTQYF.

This clonotype was detected many times. The rearrangement joins TRBV11-2 to TRBJ1-1, with 7 bases identical to TRBD1. The germline CDR1 and CDR2 sequences are SGHAT and FQNNGV. V trimming: 5 bases; J trimming: 0 bases; junction bases outside the gene matches: 9. The CDR3 length is 16 residues. In nucleotides, the CDR3 is TGTGCCAGCAGCCTCCGACAGGGTTCCATGAACACTGAAGCTTTCTTT. This codes for CASSLRQGSMNTEAFF.

This clonotype was observed many times. This chain uses TRBV6-2 or TRBV6-3 with TRBJ2-7; 9 nucleotides match TRBD2. Trimming removed 5 bases from V and 0 bases from J; junction bases left unmatched: 5. There are 15 residues in the CDR3. Germline V lookup: CDR1 MNHEY, CDR2 SVGEGT. CDR3 sequence (DNA): TGTGCCAGCAGTCCTAGCGGGATTCCCTCCTACGAGCAGTACTTC. Protein: CASSPSGIPSYEQYF.

This clonotype was detected many times. The rearrangement joins TRBV29-1 to TRBJ1-2; perhaps TRBD1 as D (5 bases). Trimming pared 5 bases from V and 6 bases from J, leaving 13 bases between. Germline CDR1 SQVTM, CDR2 ANQGSEA. The CDR3 covers 12 residues. CDR3 coding DNA: TGCAGCGTTTTGTCAGGGATGGATGGCTACACCTTC. It encodes CSVLSGMDGYTF.

The V and J genes are TRBV6-2 or TRBV6-3 and TRBJ1-1; D is unclear. Germline V gene sequence: CDR1 MNHEY, CDR2 SVGEGT. The CDR3 extends over 14 amino acids. V dropped 7 bases and J dropped 0 bases, with 12 bases sitting between them. The CDR3 region is CASTVTVLNTEAFF. CDR3 DNA sequence: TGTGCCAGCACCGTTACAGTGTTGAACACTGAAGCTTTCTTT.

In this sample, this clonotype turned up a few times. This chain connects TRBV11-2 to TRBJ1-2; no clear D. CDR1 and CDR2 from the germline V gene are SGHAT and FQNNGV. V lost 5 bases to trimming and J lost 7 bases, with 14 bases between them. CDR3 size: 13 residues. For the CDR3, the DNA is TGTGCCAGCAGCCACGGCGGGCCGACTGGCTACACCTTC. Translation gives CASSHGGPTGYTF.

This clonotype has at least ten counts. The chain uses TRBV9 and TRBJ1-1; maybe TRBD1 (5 bases). The germline V and J ends were trimmed by 3 bases and 6 bases, with 9 bases remaining between them. The CDR3 spans 12 residues. Germline CDR1 and CDR2: SGDLS and YYNGEE. CDR3 DNA sequence: TGTGCCAGCAGCGGCAGGGTACCTGAAGCTTTCTTT. Translation gives CASSGRVPEAFF.

This clonotype was counted between two and nine times. The chain employs TRBV5-4 and TRBJ2-5; D may be TRBD2 (5 bases). Germline V gene sequence: CDR1 SGHNT, CDR2 YYREEE (reference sequence). V lost 4 bases to trimming and J lost 0 bases, with 19 bases between them. CDR3 length equals 17 residues. The CDR3 protein is CASSEDWRAEYQETQYF. DNA for the CDR3: TGTGCCAGCAGCGAGGACTGGCGGGCAGAGTACCAAGAGACCCAGTACTTC.

This clonotype occurred many times. The chain employs TRBV11-2 and TRBJ2-4; no firm D call. Deletions cut 5 bases from V and 0 bases from J, with 11 bases between. Germline CDR1 reads SGHAT; CDR2 reads FQNNGV. CDR3 size: 15 residues. CDR3 in DNA: TGTGCCAGCAGCCCCTTAACGGGAGCCAAAAACATTCAGTACTTC. Amino acid sequence: CASSPLTGAKNIQYF.

The table lists this clonotype with many counts. The chain is built from TRBV19 and TRBJ1-5; a possible D gene is TRBD1 (5 bases). Germline CDR1 and CDR2: LNHDA and SQIVND (reference sequence). CDR3 size: 15 residues. V lost 7 bases to trimming and J lost 1 base, with 14 bases between them. CDR3 sequence (DNA): TGTGCCAGTATATCGCAGGGTGGGAGCAATCAGCCCCAGCATTTT. Amino acid sequence: CASISQGGSNQPQHF. The full variable domain, with the rest looked up from reference TRBV19 and TRBJ1-5, is DGGITQSPKYLFRKEGQNVTLSCEQNLNHDAMYWYRQDPGQGLRLIYYSQIVNDFQKGDIAEGYSVSREKKESFPLTVTSAQKNPTAFYLCASISQGGSNQPQHFGDGTRLSIL.

This clonotype was counted at least ten times. V gene TRBV20-1 combines with J gene TRBJ2-3; the match to TRBD2 covers 12 bases. The CDR3 has 21 residues. Germline V gene lookup returns CDR1 DFQATT and CDR2 SNEGSKA (reference sequence). V lost 1 base to trimming and J lost 5 bases; unmatched junction nucleotides: 22. As DNA, the CDR3 is TGCAGTGCTAGAGGGATAAGGGCTAGCGGGGGGGGCCCGGACCCCATAGATACGCAGTATTTT. Amino acids: CSARGIRASGGGPDPIDTQYF.

This clonotype was found many times. The chain couples TRBV20-1 to TRBJ1-1; no clear D gene. Germline assignment: CDR1 DFQATT and CDR2 SNEGSKA (reference sequence). Trimming took 6 bases from V and 2 from J, leaving 10 bases between them. The CDR3 spans 12 residues. For the CDR3, the DNA is TGCAGTGCATCGGTGGGTAACACTGAAGCTTTCTTT. It translates to CSASVGNTEAFF.

This clonotype was picked up many times. The V and J genes are TRBV28 and TRBJ2-1, with a possible D match to TRBD2 (5 bases). The CDR3 extends over 14 amino acids. Germline values: CDR1 MDHEN, CDR2 SYDVKM. With 4 bases removed from V and 6 bases from J, the gap between germline ends came to 13 bases. CDR3 sequence reads: CASSSADAGNEQFF. The CDR3 DNA sequence: TGTGCCAGCAGTTCCGCCGATGCGGGCAATGAGCAGTTCTTC.

The chain combines TRBV4-1 with TRBJ2-3; 8 bases agree with TRBD1. The V and J ends lost 4 bases and 6 bases, in that order; junction bases with no gene match: 12. The germline CDR1 and CDR2 sequences are MGHRA and YSYEKL. The CDR3 has 16 amino acids. The CDR3 is CASSRPGQGTVDTQYF. The CDR3 bases are TGCGCCAGCAGCCGCCCTGGACAGGGTACAGTTGATACGCAGTATTTT.

The genes are TRBV7-2 and TRBJ2-5; 11 bases agree with TRBD2. Germline CDR1 SGHTA, CDR2 FQGNSA. Germline trimming cut 3 bases from V and 1 base from J; bases unmatched to any gene: 10. The CDR3 extends over 18 amino acids. CDR3 residues: CASSLELGLAESQETQYF. The CDR3 DNA reads TGTGCCAGCAGCTTGGAGTTGGGACTAGCGGAAAGCCAAGAGACCCAGTACTTC.

This clonotype was observed a few times. A much larger clone lies a single base off, so this may be a read error. The rearrangement joins TRBV12-3 or TRBV12-4 to TRBJ2-2; 14 positions agree with TRBD2. The CDR3 is 17 residues long. The trim removed 7 bases at V and 7 bases at J, leaving 11 bases unmatched. For the CDR3, the DNA is TGTGCCAGCATCAAGGGAACCGGGACTAGCGGGGGCGGGGAGCTGTTTTTT. Its translation: CASIKGTGTSGGGELFF.

The table lists this clonotype with many counts. The genes are TRBV7-8 and TRBJ2-2; D uncertain. The CDR3 is 15 residues long. The germline V gene encodes CDR1 SGHVS and CDR2 FQNEAQ. Trimming shortened V by 1 base and J by 3 bases, and 9 bases separated the two germline ends. CDR3 coding DNA: TGTGCCAGCAGCTTAGGCGTCAGCTACACCGGGGAGCTGTTTTTT. Translated: CASSLGVSYTGELFF.

The table lists this clonotype with a few counts. The chain links TRBV4-2 to TRBJ2-7; D gene unclear. The CDR3 covers 15 residues. V was cut by 1 base and J by 6 bases, with 16 bases left in between. Germline CDR1 reads LGHNA; CDR2 reads YNFKEQ. CDR3 bases: TGTGCCAGCAGCCAAGGAAACAGCCGAGACGGCGAGCAGTACTTC. Protein product: CASSQGNSRDGEQYF.

This clonotype was counted between two and nine times. The J gene is TRBJ1-2, the V gene TRBV29-1, with 7 bases fitting TRBD1. In germline, CDR1 is SQVTM, CDR2 ANQGSEA. This CDR3 spans 19 amino acids. The V and J ends lost 0 bases and 0 bases, in that order; junction bases with no gene match: 16. CDR3 protein: CSVEDREGDSQIANYGYTF. CDR3 sequence (DNA): TGCAGCGTTGAAGATAGGGAGGGGGACAGCCAGATAGCTAACTATGGCTACACCTTC. Looking up the rest from reference TRBV29-1 and TRBJ1-2 gives the full variable domain: SAVISQKPSRDICQRGTSLTIQCQVDSQVTMMFWYRQQPGQSLTLIATANQGSEATYESGFVIDKFPISRPNLTFSTLTVSNMSPEDSSIYLCSVEDREGDSQIANYGYTFGSGTRLTVV.

This clonotype was counted at least ten times. This chain uses TRBV7-2 with TRBJ1-2, with no clear D. The CDR3 is 17 residues long. From germline, CDR1 is SGHTA and CDR2 FQGNSA. The germline V and J ends were trimmed by 5 bases and 0 bases, with 19 bases remaining between them. CDR3 region: CASSPLAYWTSNYGYTF. CDR3 bases: TGTGCCAGCAGCCCGCTCGCCTACTGGACTTCTAACTATGGCTACACCTTC.

This clonotype was recorded at least ten times. The V and J genes are TRBV24-1 and TRBJ2-6; no definite D call. The CDR3 spans 15 residues. Trimming removed 4 bases from V and 0 bases from J, with 6 bases in between. Germline CDR1 and CDR2: KGHDR and SFDVKD. In DNA form, the CDR3 reads TGTGCCACCAGTGACTCCCTCTCTGGGGCCAACGTCCTGACTTTC. Residues: CATSDSLSGANVLTF.

This clonotype was seen repeatedly, ten times or more. As DNA, the CDR3 is TGTGCCAGCGGAGTCCACCCGGGCAATAGCAATCAGCCCCAGCATTTT. Protein: CASGVHPGNSNQPQHF. The chain has TRBV2 and TRBJ1-5; D is undetermined. The CDR3 extends over 16 amino acids. Per the germline V gene, CDR1 is SNHLY and CDR2 is FYNNEI. V was shortened by 8 bases and J by 0 bases, with 17 bases between the two germline ends.

This clonotype appeared many times. The chain has TRBV6-1 and TRBJ1-5, with a weak D call TRBD1 (6 bases). Germline V CDR1 and CDR2: MNHNS, SASEGT. The CDR3 loop spans 14 amino acids. Between the trimmed V and J ends, which lost 3 bases and 5 bases, there was a span of 11 bases. The CDR3: CASSDRGLHQPQHF. The DNA for the CDR3 is TGTGCCAGCAGTGATCGGGGGCTCCATCAGCCCCAGCATTTT.

Many counts were recorded for this clonotype. The chain employs TRBV3-1 and TRBJ2-5; 8 bases are a match to TRBD2. In germline, CDR1 is LGHDT, CDR2 YNNKEL (reference sequence). V dropped 1 base and J dropped 5; count of bases not matched to a gene: 6. The CDR3 extends over 15 amino acids. The CDR3 region is CASSQGYSGAETQYF. Here the CDR3 DNA reads TGTGCCAGCAGCCAAGGATATAGCGGGGCGGAGACCCAGTACTTC.

This clonotype has at least ten counts. The chain combines TRBV2 with TRBJ2-1, with 7 bases aligning to TRBD1. CDR1 SNHLY and CDR2 FYNNEI come from the germline V gene. The CDR3 runs to 17 residues. The trim removed 3 bases at V and 8 bases at J, leaving 16 bases unmatched. Here the CDR3 DNA reads TGTGCCAGCAGTGACGACACCCGGGACAGTCGAGGAGATGAGCAGTTCTTC. The encoded protein is CASSDDTRDSRGDEQFF.

This clonotype has a count of ten or more. This chain links TRBV30 with TRBJ1-1; D uncertain. The V gene's germline CDR1 is GTSNPN and CDR2 SVGIG (reference sequence). The CDR3 covers 13 residues. The CDR3, as DNA: TGTGCACAGAGGGCAGGTCTGAACACTGAAGCTTTCTTT. This translates into CAQRAGLNTEAFF.

This clonotype was found many times. The chain employs TRBV6-1 and TRBJ1-6; TRBD1 agrees at 9 bases. The CDR3 loop spans 15 amino acids. Germline lookup yields CDR1 MNHNS and CDR2 SASEGT. The trim removed 6 bases at V and 6 bases at J, leaving 6 bases unmatched. The CDR3 sequence is CASRIHRGLNSPLHF. In DNA, the CDR3 is TGTGCCAGCAGGATCCACAGGGGGCTTAATTCACCCCTCCACTTT.

This clonotype was observed at least ten times. This chain joins TRBV19 and TRBJ1-3; D call uncertain. V was shortened by 3 bases and J by 2 bases, with 5 bases between the two germline ends. Germline-derived CDR1 and CDR2 are LNHDA and SQIVND (reference sequence). The length of the CDR3 is 13 residues. CDR3 bases: TGTGCCAGTAGTATCCAGACTGGAAACACCATATATTTT. It is translated as CASSIQTGNTIYF.

Ten or more counts support this clonotype. V and J are TRBV6-1 and TRBJ1-5; no definite D call. CDR1 and CDR2 from the germline V gene are MNHNS and SASEGT. V lost 7 bases and J 7 bases, leaving 20 bases between the germline ends. The length of the CDR3 is 15 residues. CDR3 in amino acids: CASKSQAAGWQPQHF. DNA of the CDR3: TGTGCCAGCAAAAGCCAGGCCGCAGGATGGCAGCCCCAGCATTTT.